This TCR beta chain was identified in a study of blood T cells in healthy people across ages. Study-wide results and limits: Researchers deemed the diversity estimates from one million T cells underestimates.

Note on this clonotype: The antigen remains undetermined. Its ends do not fully match the called genes, so a read error is possible.

CDR1 is LNHNV, CDR2 YYDKDF, per germline (reference sequence). This CDR3 comprises 15 residues. Researchers collected roughly 10 milliliters of peripheral blood from every single donor. Primers used in a second PCR of roughly 6 to 12 cycles were a sample-barcoded 5' primer and a J-beta primer mix. MiXCR, applied by TCRdb to the 5' RACE reads, yields one record per CDR3 protein. The table has 540,000 or so distinct CDR3 sequences, about 25% seen once. The sample was also linked to a second study, of T cells of mothers and their children. That report adds: Slightly higher, non-significant overlap characterized related mother-child pairs relative to unrelated pairs.

The gene calls are TRBV15 and TRBJ1-4; a weak D match, TRBD1 (5 bases). The sequence came from a boy aged 5-17 years in good health. Sequencing was done on a sample of blood. The CDR3 DNA sequence: TGTGCCGCCAGCAGAGGTCGCGGGACCAATGAAAAACTGTTTTTT. This codes for CAASRGRGTNEKLFF.